Following are 25 T cell receptor beta chains from one sample sequenced in a study of vaccination effects on CD4 cells after COVID-19. Sequencing used immunoSEQ multiplex PCR; TCRdb keeps in-frame clones, though not all of them. The sample holds 50,000 to 65,000 clones, more than 80% seen once. Under the ViraFEST assay, PBMC were stimulated with viral peptide pools so that antigen-specific CD4+ T cells expanded. Sequencing was performed afterwards. Isolating CD4+ T cells followed about 10 days of culture. The antigens these receptors bind are not known. This specimen consisted of CD4+ T cells from PBMCs cultured with HCoV-229E spike peptides, obtained before COVID-19 vaccination. The receptor set was obtained from a human donor who received a COVID-19 vaccine.

The V call is TRBV4-3, the J call TRBJ2-1, with D tentatively TRBD2 (7 bases). V lost 2 bases and J lost 8, with 10 bases in between. The CDR3 covers 13 residues. CDR1 and CDR2 from the germline V gene are LGHNA and YSLEER. The CDR3 coding sequence is TGCGCCAGCAGCCAACCGGGGGGCGATGAGCAGTTCTTC. Its protein product is CASSQPGGDEQFF.

CDR3 amino acids: CASSYSRVAYEQYV. The CDR3, as DNA: TGTGCCAGCAGTTACTCGAGAGTTGCGTACGAGCAGTACGTC. V is TRBV6-5 and J is TRBJ2-7; D uncertain. V dropped 0 bases and J dropped 4 bases, with 10 bases sitting between them. Germline values: CDR1 MNHEY, CDR2 SVGAGI. The CDR3 is 14 amino acids.

This sequence joins TRBV30 and TRBJ1-1; D ambiguous. The CDR3 consists of 11 residues. Looked up from germline, CDR1 is GTSNPN and CDR2 is SVGIG (reference sequence). The V and J ends lost 5 bases and 6 bases respectively, with 10 bases between them. This CDR3 reads CAWEDYAEAFF. The CDR3 coding sequence is TGTGCCTGGGAAGATTATGCTGAAGCTTTCTTT.

The chain is built from TRBV6-5 and TRBJ2-1; D perhaps matches TRBD2 (6 bases). The CDR3 sequence is 16 residues long. Germline V gene data show CDR1 as MNHEY and CDR2 as SVGAGI. V lost 0 bases to trimming and J lost 7 bases, with 16 bases between them. The CDR3 loop is CASSYSRRGPSNEQFF. In DNA form, the CDR3 reads TGTGCCAGCAGTTACTCGAGGAGGGGCCCCTCAAATGAGCAGTTCTTC.

This clone appeared a few times. The chain uses TRBV19 and TRBJ2-3; D perhaps matches TRBD2 (5 bases). The CDR3 length is 16 residues. Trimming removed 3 bases at V and 4 bases at J, with 17 bases between. CDR1 is LNHDA, CDR2 SQIVND, per germline (reference sequence). In DNA form, the CDR3 reads TGTGCCAGTAGTATTTACCCTAGCTTAGGATCAGATACGCAGTATTTT. Encoded protein: CASSIYPSLGSDTQYF.

The J gene is TRBJ2-5, the V gene TRBV24-1; unclear D gene. This CDR3 spans 13 amino acids. The germline V gene has CDR1 KGHDR and CDR2 SFDVKD. V lost 3 bases, J lost 0 bases, and 4 bases lay in between. The CDR3 coding sequence is TGTGCCACCAGTGATCCCAACCAAGAGACCCAGTACTTC. It encodes CATSDPNQETQYF.

DNA of the CDR3: TGTGCCAGCAGGTTACCGGTGATTAATGAAAAACTGTTTTTT. Amino acid sequence: CASRLPVINEKLFF. The gene calls are TRBV28 and TRBJ1-4; D gene ambiguous. Germline V gene lookup returns CDR1 MDHEN and CDR2 SYDVKM. The CDR3 loop spans 14 amino acids. The V end was cut by 6 bases, the J end by 4 bases, with 12 bases between.

This clone was counted a few times. The chain carries TRBV7-3 and TRBJ1-1; TRBD1 agrees at 7 bases. The ends lost 1 base at V and 4 bases at J; junction bases unmatched: 24. Germline loops: CDR1 SGHTA, CDR2 FQGTGA. This CDR3 comprises 21 residues. CDR3 DNA: TGTGCCAGCAGCTTAAGGGTCTCGTTTGATCGTGTCGACAGGGCGGGCACTGAAGCTTTCTTT. It yields the protein CASSLRVSFDRVDRAGTEAFF.

CDR3 nucleotide sequence: TGTGCCACCAGTGACCCACACCGTAACTATGGCTACACCTTC. This gives the protein CATSDPHRNYGYTF. The rearrangement joins TRBV24-1 to TRBJ1-2; no clear D gene. The germline V and J ends were trimmed by 4 bases and 1 base, with 9 bases remaining between them. Per the germline V gene, CDR1 is KGHDR and CDR2 is SFDVKD. This CDR3 region has 14 residues.

The chain has TRBV19 and TRBJ1-2; 7 nucleotides agree with TRBD1. CDR1 and CDR2 (germline): LNHDA, SQIVND (reference sequence). Trimming removed 5 bases from V and 2 bases from J; junction bases left unmatched: 5. This CDR3 is 14 amino acids long. The CDR3 here is CASSYRGSNYGYTF. The DNA for the CDR3 is TGTGCCAGTAGTTACAGGGGCTCGAACTATGGCTACACCTTC.

The chain links TRBV28 to TRBJ2-7; D assignment may be TRBD1 or TRBD2 (5 bases each). Germline values: CDR1 MDHEN, CDR2 SYDVKM. This CDR3 is built from 14 residues. V was clipped by 3 bases and J by 1 base, with 10 bases between them. The DNA of the CDR3 is TGTGCCAGCAGTTTGGGGACGGTTTCCTACGAGCAGTACGTC. Translated: CASSLGTVSYEQYV.

V usage is TRBV10-1 and J usage is TRBJ2-5; D is perhaps TRBD2 (6 bases). Germline V gene lookup returns CDR1 WNHNN and CDR2 SYGVQD (reference sequence). Trimming shortened V by 0 bases and J by 7 bases, and 15 bases separated the two germline ends. There are 15 residues in the CDR3. The CDR3 protein is CASSESGTAWGTQYF. CDR3 nucleotides: TGCGCCAGCAGTGAGTCAGGGACTGCCTGGGGGACCCAGTACTTC.

The rearrangement joins TRBV3-1 (or the pseudogene TRBV3-2) to TRBJ1-6; tentatively, D is TRBD1 (6 bases). Germline V gene data show CDR1 as LGHDT and CDR2 as YNNKEL (reference sequence). The CDR3 runs to 15 residues. The V and J ends lost 4 bases and 1 base respectively, with 8 bases between them. The DNA of the CDR3 is TGTGCCAGCAGCCTAGGACAGTCCTATAATTCACCCCTCCACTTT. It yields the protein CASSLGQSYNSPLHF.

The chain combines TRBV5-1 with TRBJ2-5, with D perhaps TRBD2 (5 bases). CDR1 is SGHRS, CDR2 YFSETQ, per germline. Deletions cut 4 bases from V and 5 bases from J, with 18 bases between. This CDR3 is 15 amino acids long. The CDR3 nucleotides are TGCGCCAGCAGCCATGATCCGGGAAGAGCGGAGACCCAGTACTTC. Translating it yields CASSHDPGRAETQYF.

The chain recombines TRBV20-1 with TRBJ2-5, with TRBD2 identical over 9 bases. Trimming took 3 bases from V and 7 from J; bases not matched to a gene: 12. The CDR3 is 15 amino acids. The germline gives CDR1 DFQATT, CDR2 SNEGSKA (reference sequence). CDR3 sequence: CSASRASGDRGTQYF. DNA of the CDR3: TGCAGTGCTAGTCGAGCTAGCGGGGACCGGGGGACCCAGTACTTC.

This chain joins TRBV4-3 and TRBJ1-5; D unclear. Germline assignment: CDR1 LGHNA and CDR2 YSLEER. V was cut by 3 bases and J by 2 bases, with 17 bases left in between. The CDR3 runs to 17 residues. The CDR3 loop reads CASSQDLPSWGNQPQHF. CDR3 DNA: TGCGCCAGCAGCCAGGACCTCCCGAGTTGGGGCAATCAGCCCCAGCATTTT.

This sequence joins TRBV28 and TRBJ1-5; TRBD1 matches at 8 bases. V dropped 5 bases and J dropped 3; count of bases not matched to a gene: 9. CDR1 is MDHEN, CDR2 SYDVKM, per germline. The CDR3 extends over 16 amino acids. CDR3 DNA: TGTGCCAGCAGTCCGAGGACAGGGTGGGACAATCAGCCCCAGCATTTT. Protein sequence: CASSPRTGWDNQPQHF. Using reference TRBV28 and TRBJ1-5 for the parts outside the CDR3, the full variable domain is DVKVTQSSRYLVKRTGEKVFLECVQDMDHENMFWYRQDPGLGLRLIYFSYDVKMKEKGDIPEGYSVSREKKERFSLILESASTNQTSMYLCASSPRTGWDNQPQHFGDGTRLSIL.

This clone was observed a single time. The chain carries TRBV7-3 and TRBJ2-3; 12 bases are a match to TRBD2. The ends lost 3 bases at V and 5 bases at J; junction bases unmatched: 3. This CDR3 region has 15 residues. The germline V gene encodes CDR1 SGHTA and CDR2 FQGTGA. The CDR3 region is CASSLVLAGGDTQYF. As DNA, the CDR3 is TGTGCCAGCAGCTTGGTACTAGCGGGGGGAGATACGCAGTATTTT.

This clone was seen a few times. This sequence joins TRBV19 and TRBJ1-4, with a possible D match to TRBD1 (6 bases). This CDR3 has 14 residues. V lost 11 bases and J lost 0, with 13 bases in between. Germline values: CDR1 LNHDA, CDR2 SQIVND (reference sequence). The CDR3 DNA follows: TGTGCCGCCGGGGGGCATTCAACTAATGAAAAACTGTTTTTT. It yields the protein CAAGGHSTNEKLFF.

The chain has TRBV3-1 (or the pseudogene TRBV3-2) and TRBJ2-3; D uncertain. From germline, CDR1 is LGHDT and CDR2 YNNKEL (reference sequence). CDR3 length: 12 amino acids. The V end lost 1 base, the J end lost 5 bases, and 4 bases lay between the germline ends. Here the CDR3 DNA reads TGTGCCAGCAGCCAAGTACGAGATACGCAGTATTTT. Translating gives CASSQVRDTQYF.

This rearrangement joins TRBV18 to TRBJ1-2, with a weak D call TRBD1 (6 bases). V was cut by 0 bases and J by 1 base, with 18 bases left in between. This CDR3 is built from 18 residues. Looked up from germline, CDR1 is KGHSH and CDR2 is LQKENI. CDR3 region: CASSPPGQGSSLNYGYTF. The CDR3 nucleotides read TGTGCCAGCTCACCACCTGGGCAGGGGAGCTCCCTTAACTATGGCTACACCTTC.

This chain links TRBV19 with TRBJ2-5; D gene unclear. The CDR3 covers 14 residues. Per the germline V gene, CDR1 is LNHDA and CDR2 is SQIVND (reference sequence). V shed 4 bases and J shed 5 bases, with 14 bases lying between them. In DNA, the CDR3 is TGTGCCAGTAGTACCCAAGCCCCACCGGAGACCCAGTACTTC. It is translated as CASSTQAPPETQYF.

The rearrangement uses TRBV19 and TRBJ1-2; D may be TRBD1 (5 bases). The CDR3 has 14 residues. Per the germline V gene, CDR1 is LNHDA and CDR2 is SQIVND (reference sequence). V was clipped by 5 bases and J by 4 bases, with 14 bases between them. The CDR3 DNA reads as TGTGCCAGTAGTCAGGACAATGTTGGCTATGGCTACACCTTC. The encoded protein is CASSQDNVGYGYTF.

The V gene is TRBV6-2 or TRBV6-3, the J gene TRBJ1-2, with 8 bases fitting TRBD1. V gave up 2 bases and J gave up 5 bases; unmatched junction bases: 7. Germline CDR1 reads MNHEY; CDR2 reads SVGEGT. The CDR3 length is 15 residues. Here the CDR3 DNA reads TGTGCCAGCAGTTACGTCGGCAGGGGGCTTTATGGCTACACCTTC. Translation gives CASSYVGRGLYGYTF.

In its sample, this clone was seen a few times. The chain combines TRBV11-2 with TRBJ1-4; D unclear. V was shortened by 4 bases and J by 8 bases, with 8 bases between the two germline ends. CDR1 and CDR2 from the germline V gene are SGHAT and FQNNGV. The CDR3 extends over 12 amino acids. In nucleotides, the CDR3 is TGTGCCAGCAGCTCCTCGGAAGAAAAACTGTTTTTT. It encodes CASSSSEEKLFF.